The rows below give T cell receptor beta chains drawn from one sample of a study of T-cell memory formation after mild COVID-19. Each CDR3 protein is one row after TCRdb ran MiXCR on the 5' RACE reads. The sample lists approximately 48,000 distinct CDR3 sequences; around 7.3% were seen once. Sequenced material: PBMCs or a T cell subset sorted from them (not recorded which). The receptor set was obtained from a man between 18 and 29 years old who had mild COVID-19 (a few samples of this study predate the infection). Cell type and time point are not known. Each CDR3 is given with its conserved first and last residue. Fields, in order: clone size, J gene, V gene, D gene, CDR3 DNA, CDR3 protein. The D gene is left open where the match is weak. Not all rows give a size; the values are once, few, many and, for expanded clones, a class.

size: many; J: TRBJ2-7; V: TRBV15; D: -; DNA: TGTGCCACCAGCAGTCTGAGAAGGGGTCCCATCTACGAGCAGTACTTC; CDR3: CATSSLRRGPIYEQYF
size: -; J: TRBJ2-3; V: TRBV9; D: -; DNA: TGTGCCAGCAGCGTAGCTGGGTCCCCAGATACGCAGTATTTT; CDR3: CASSVAGSPDTQYF
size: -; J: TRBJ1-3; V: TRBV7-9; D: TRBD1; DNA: TGTGCCAGCAGCCCCACAGGGGGCGCCTCTGGAAACACCATATATTTT; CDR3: CASSPTGGASGNTIYF
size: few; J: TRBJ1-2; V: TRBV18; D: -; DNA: TGTGCCAGCTCACCGGACAACAACTATGGCTACACCTTC; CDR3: CASSPDNNYGYTF
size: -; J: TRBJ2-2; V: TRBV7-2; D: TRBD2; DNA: TGTGCCAGCAGCATCCCCGGGACTAGGACCCACACCGGGGAGCTGTTTTTT; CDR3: CASSIPGTRTHTGELFF
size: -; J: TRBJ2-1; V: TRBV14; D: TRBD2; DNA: TGTGCCAGCAGCCAGGCCCTAGCGGGGGCGCTTATGAATGAGCAGTTCTTC; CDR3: CASSQALAGALMNEQFF
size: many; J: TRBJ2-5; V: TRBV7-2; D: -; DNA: TGTGCCAGCAGCTTAGTGCGCGGCTACCAAGAGACCCAGTACTTC; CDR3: CASSLVRGYQETQYF
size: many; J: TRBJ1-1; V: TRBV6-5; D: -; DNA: TGTGCCAGCAGTTACCCTGGTTCCGAAGCTTTCTTT; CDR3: CASSYPGSEAFF
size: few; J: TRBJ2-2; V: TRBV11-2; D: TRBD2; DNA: TGTGCCAGCAGCCCAACCAGACTAGCGGGGGGCTCGGGGGAGCTGTTTTTT; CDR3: CASSPTRLAGGSGELFF
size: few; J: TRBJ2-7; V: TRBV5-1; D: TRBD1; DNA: TGCGCCAGCTCACCGGGACAGGGAAGCGAGCAGTACTTC; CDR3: CASSPGQGSEQYF
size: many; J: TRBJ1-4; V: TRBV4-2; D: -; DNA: TGTGCCAGCAGCCAAGGACAGCTTAATGAAAAACTGTTTTTT; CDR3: CASSQGQLNEKLFF
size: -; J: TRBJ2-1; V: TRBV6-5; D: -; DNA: TGTGCCAGCATGATTCGGGGGGCCCTTCCCCATGAGCAGTTCTTC; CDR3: CASMIRGALPHEQFF
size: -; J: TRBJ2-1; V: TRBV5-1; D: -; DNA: TGCGCCAGCAGCCTCCTGACAGGATACAATGAGCAGTTCTTC; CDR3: CASSLLTGYNEQFF
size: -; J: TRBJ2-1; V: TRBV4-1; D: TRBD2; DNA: TGCGCCAGCAGCCAAGGACGATCAGCGGGGGAGGTTTACAATGAGCAGTTCTTC; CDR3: CASSQGRSAGEVYNEQFF
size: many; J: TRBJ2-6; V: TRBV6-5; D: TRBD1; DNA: TGTGCCAGCAGTTACGGGACAGCAAGCTCTGGGGCCAACGTCCTGACTTTC; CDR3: CASSYGTASSGANVLTF
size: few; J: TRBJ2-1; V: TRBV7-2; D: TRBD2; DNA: TGTGCCAGCAGCCCCCAGCGGGGGGAAAACAATGAGCAGTTCTTC; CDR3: CASSPQRGENNEQFF
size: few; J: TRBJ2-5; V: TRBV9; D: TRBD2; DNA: TGTGCCAGCAGCCTCCGACTAGCGGGGGACCAAGAGACCCAGTACTTC; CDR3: CASSLRLAGDQETQYF
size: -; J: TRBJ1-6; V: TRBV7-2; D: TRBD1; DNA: TGTGCCAGCAGCGAGGGACAGTATAATTCACCCCTCCACTTT; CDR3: CASSEGQYNSPLHF
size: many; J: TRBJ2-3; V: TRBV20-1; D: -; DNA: TGCAGTGCTAGAGCATCAGGCAGGGTAGGGGGCACAGATACGCAGTATTTT; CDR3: CSARASGRVGGTDTQYF
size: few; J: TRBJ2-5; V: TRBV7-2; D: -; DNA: TGTGCCAGCAGCATGGTATCACAAGAGACCCAGTACTTC; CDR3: CASSMVSQETQYF
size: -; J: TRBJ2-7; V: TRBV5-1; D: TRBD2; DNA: TGCGCCAGCAGCTTTACGGGACTACGAAGCTACGAGCAGTACTTC; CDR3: CASSFTGLRSYEQYF
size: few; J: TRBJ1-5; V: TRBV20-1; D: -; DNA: TGCAGTGCTGCTCCGACGGTCGGTTCCAATCAGCCCCAGCATTTT; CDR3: CSAAPTVGSNQPQHF
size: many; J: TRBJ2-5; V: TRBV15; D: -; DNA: TGTGCCACCAGCAGAGTCGCAATGGAGACCCAGTACTTC; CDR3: CATSRVAMETQYF
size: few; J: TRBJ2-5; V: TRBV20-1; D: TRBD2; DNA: TGCAGTGCTAGGCCACTAGCGGGGGGGCAAGAGACCCAGTACTTC; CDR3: CSARPLAGGQETQYF
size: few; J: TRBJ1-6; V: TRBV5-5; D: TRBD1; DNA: TGTGCCAGCAGCTTCGGATTCGACAGGGTGATGAATTCACCCCTCCACTTT; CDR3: CASSFGFDRVMNSPLHF
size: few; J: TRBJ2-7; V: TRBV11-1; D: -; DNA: TGTGCCAGCAGCTTAGCTGGGCCCTACGAGCAGTACTTC; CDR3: CASSLAGPYEQYF